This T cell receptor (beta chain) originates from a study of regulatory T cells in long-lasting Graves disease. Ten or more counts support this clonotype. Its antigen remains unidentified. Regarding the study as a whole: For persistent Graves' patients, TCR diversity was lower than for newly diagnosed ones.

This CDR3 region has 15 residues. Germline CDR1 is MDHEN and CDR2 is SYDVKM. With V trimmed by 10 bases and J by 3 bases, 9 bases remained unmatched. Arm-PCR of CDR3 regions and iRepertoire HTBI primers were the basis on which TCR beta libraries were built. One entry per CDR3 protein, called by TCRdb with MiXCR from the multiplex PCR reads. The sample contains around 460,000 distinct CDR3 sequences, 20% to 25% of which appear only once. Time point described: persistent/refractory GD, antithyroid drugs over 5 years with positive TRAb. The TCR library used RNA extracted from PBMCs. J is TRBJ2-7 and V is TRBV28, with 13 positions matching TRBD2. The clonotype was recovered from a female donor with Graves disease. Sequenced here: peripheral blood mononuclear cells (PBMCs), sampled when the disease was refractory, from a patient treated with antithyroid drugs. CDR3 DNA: TGTGCCACCCAGGGACTAGCGGGGCCCCGCTACGAGCAGTACTTC. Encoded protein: CATQGLAGPRYEQYF.